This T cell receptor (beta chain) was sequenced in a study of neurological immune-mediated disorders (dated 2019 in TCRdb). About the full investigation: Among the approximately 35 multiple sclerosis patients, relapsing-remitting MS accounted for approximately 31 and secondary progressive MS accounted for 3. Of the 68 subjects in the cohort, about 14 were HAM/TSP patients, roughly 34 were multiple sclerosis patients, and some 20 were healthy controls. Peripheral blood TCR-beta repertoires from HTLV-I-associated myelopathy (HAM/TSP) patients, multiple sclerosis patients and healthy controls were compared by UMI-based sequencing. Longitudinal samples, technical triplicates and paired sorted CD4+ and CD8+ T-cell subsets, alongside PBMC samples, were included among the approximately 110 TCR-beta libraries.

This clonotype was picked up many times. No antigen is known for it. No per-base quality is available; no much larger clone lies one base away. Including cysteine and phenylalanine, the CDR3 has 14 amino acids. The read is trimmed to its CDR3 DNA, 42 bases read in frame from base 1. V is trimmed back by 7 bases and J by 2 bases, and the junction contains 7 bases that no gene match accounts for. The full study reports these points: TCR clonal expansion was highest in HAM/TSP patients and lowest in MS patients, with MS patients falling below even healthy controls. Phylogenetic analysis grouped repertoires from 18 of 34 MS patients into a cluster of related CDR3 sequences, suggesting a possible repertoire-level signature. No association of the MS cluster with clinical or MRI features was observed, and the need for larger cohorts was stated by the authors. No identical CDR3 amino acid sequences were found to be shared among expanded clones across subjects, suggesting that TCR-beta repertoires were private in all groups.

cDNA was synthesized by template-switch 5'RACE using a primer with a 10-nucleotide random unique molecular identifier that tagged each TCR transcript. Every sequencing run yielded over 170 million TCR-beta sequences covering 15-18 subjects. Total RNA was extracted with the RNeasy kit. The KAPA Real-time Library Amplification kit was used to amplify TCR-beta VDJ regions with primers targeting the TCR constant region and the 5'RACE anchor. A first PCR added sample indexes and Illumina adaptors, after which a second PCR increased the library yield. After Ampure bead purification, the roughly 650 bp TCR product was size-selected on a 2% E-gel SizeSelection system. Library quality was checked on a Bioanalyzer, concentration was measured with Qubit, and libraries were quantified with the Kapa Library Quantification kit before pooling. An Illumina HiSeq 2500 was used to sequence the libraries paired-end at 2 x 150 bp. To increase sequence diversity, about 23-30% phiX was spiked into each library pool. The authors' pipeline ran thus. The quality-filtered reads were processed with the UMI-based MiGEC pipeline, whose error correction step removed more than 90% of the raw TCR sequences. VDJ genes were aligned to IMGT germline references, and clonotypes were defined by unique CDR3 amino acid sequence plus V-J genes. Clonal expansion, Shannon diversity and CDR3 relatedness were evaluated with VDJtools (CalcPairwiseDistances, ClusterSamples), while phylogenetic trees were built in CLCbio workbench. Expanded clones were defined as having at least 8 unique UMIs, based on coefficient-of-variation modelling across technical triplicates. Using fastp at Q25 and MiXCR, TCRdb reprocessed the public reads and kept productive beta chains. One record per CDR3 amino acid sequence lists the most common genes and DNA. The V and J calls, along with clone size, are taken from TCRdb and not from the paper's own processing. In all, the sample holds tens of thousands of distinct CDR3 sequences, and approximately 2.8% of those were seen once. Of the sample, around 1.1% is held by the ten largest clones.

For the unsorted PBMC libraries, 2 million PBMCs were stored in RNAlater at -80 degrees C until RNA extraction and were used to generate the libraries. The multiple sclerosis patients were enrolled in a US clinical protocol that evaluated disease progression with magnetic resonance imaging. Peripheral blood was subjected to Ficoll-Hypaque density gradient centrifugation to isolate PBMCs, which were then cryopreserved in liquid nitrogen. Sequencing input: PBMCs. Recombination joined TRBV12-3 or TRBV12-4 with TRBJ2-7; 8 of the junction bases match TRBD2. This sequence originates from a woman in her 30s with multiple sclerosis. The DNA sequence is TGTGCCAGCAAACCTAGCGGGTCTCCCTACGAGCAGTACTTC. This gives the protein CASKPSGSPYEQYF.